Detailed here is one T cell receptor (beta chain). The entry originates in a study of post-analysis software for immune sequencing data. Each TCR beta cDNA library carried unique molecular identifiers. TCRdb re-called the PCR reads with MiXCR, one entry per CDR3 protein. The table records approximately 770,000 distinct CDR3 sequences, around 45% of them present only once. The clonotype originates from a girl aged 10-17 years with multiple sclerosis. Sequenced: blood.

The CDR3 region has the DNA TGTGCCAGCAGCTTAGCGGCCCCCCTACATGGCTACACCTTC. Residues: CASSLAAPLHGYTF. The chain recombines TRBV7-9 with TRBJ1-2, with unresolved D. CDR3 size: 14 residues. V gave up 0 bases and J gave up 6 bases, with 11 bases separating them. Germline V gives CDR1 SEHNR, CDR2 FQNEAQ (reference sequence).